One and the same sample provided the 7 T cell receptor beta chains below, sequenced in a study of early T cells in non-severe SARS-CoV-2 infection. TCRdb re-called the 5' RACE reads through MiXCR, storing one row per CDR3 protein. This table holds 30,000 to 45,000 distinct CDR3 sequences, 5.5% found once. Sequenced material: whole blood, taken at baseline. The receptor source for this set is an adult who was a healthcare worker with PCR-confirmed SARS-CoV-2 infection or an uninfected control (not recorded which).

This clonotype was seen a handful of times. The V and J genes are TRBV6-6 and TRBJ2-7; tentative D call: TRBD2 (5 bases). CDR3 length: 15 residues. The V end was cut by 2 bases, the J end by 3 bases, with 14 bases between. CDR1 is MNHNY, CDR2 SVGAGI, per germline (reference sequence). CDR3 amino acids: CASSYEGSDHYEQYF. The CDR3 DNA reads TGTGCCAGCAGTTACGAAGGTAGCGACCACTACGAGCAGTACTTC.

This clonotype was seen at least ten times. The chain links TRBV29-1 to TRBJ1-2, with TRBD1 matching over 7 bases. This CDR3 has 13 amino acids. Trimming removed 2 bases from V and 4 bases from J; junction bases left unmatched: 4. Germline CDR1 and CDR2: SQVTM and ANQGSEA. The CDR3 region is CSVERGLGYGYTF. In DNA form, the CDR3 reads TGCAGCGTTGAAAGGGGGCTCGGCTATGGCTACACCTTC.

This chain joins TRBV20-1 and TRBJ2-7; D remains unclear. This CDR3 is built from 15 residues. Germline V gene lookup returns CDR1 DFQATT and CDR2 SNEGSKA (reference sequence). Trimming shortened V by 5 bases and J by 4 bases, and 21 bases separated the two germline ends. CDR3 nucleotide sequence: TGCAGTGCTGCCCCGGGCCAAAGCAGTCCATACGAGCAGTACTTC. Amino acid sequence: CSAAPGQSSPYEQYF.

V and J are TRBV4-3 and TRBJ2-5, with D possibly TRBD1 on 5 matching bases. The CDR3 is 14 amino acids. The ends were cut back, 3 bases at V and 5 bases at J, with 13 bases in the middle. CDR1 and CDR2 from the germline V gene are LGHNA and YSLEER. CDR3 protein: CASSHIPQVETQYF. The CDR3 DNA reads TGCGCCAGCAGCCACATTCCACAGGTTGAGACCCAGTACTTC.

This clonotype was observed at least ten times. V gene TRBV2 combines with J gene TRBJ2-7; D may be TRBD1 (7 bases). This CDR3 is built from 13 residues. Germline CDR1 is SNHLY and CDR2 is FYNNEI. The ends were cut back, 9 bases at V and 0 bases at J, with 12 bases in the middle. The CDR3 DNA follows: TGTGCCAGGGGGGGACAGTCCTCCTACGAGCAGTACTTC. This encodes CARGGQSSYEQYF. The full variable domain, completed using reference TRBV2 and TRBJ2-7, is EPEVTQTPSHQVTQMGQEVILRCVPISNHLYFYWYRQILGQKVEFLVSFYNNEISEKSEIFDDQFSVERPDGSNFTLKIRSTKLEDSAMYFCARGGQSSYEQYFGPGTRLTVT.

This clonotype was picked up many times. The rearrangement joins TRBV29-1 to TRBJ2-7; D could derive from TRBD1 or TRBD2 (5 bases each). Germline loops: CDR1 SQVTM, CDR2 ANQGSEA. V was clipped by 8 bases and J by 6 bases, with 17 bases between them. The CDR3 is 12 amino acids. CDR3 in DNA: TGCAGCTTCCAAGACTGGGGGAGCGAGCAGTACTTC. Translating it yields CSFQDWGSEQYF.

This clonotype was seen repeatedly, ten times or more. The V call is TRBV10-1, the J call TRBJ2-7; D perhaps matches TRBD1 (5 bases). Trimming pared 10 bases from V and 0 bases from J, leaving 10 bases between. The CDR3 has 12 residues. Germline values: CDR1 WNHNN, CDR2 SYGVQD (reference sequence). CDR3 residues: CATPGCSYEQYF. CDR3 bases: TGCGCCACCCCAGGGTGCTCCTACGAGCAGTACTTC.